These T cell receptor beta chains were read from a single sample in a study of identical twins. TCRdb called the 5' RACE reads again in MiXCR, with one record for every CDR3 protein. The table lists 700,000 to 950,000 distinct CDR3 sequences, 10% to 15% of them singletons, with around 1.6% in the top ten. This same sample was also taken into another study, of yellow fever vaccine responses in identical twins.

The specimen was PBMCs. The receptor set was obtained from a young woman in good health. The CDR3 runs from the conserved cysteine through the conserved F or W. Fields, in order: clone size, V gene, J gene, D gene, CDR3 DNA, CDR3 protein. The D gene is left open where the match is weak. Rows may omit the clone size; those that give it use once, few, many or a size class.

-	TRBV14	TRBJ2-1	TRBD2	TGTGCCAGCAGGGGTTGGACGGGGGGGTCGACGGGGAATGAGCAGTTCTTC	CASRGWTGGSTGNEQFF
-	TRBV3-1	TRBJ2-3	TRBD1	TGTGCCAGCAGCCAAGATTATTGGGACAGGGGTTTTAGCACAGATACGCAGTATTTT	CASSQDYWDRGFSTDTQYF
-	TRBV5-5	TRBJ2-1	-	TGTGCCAGCAGCGACGCACCTCACTCCTACAATGAGCAGTTCTTC	CASSDAPHSYNEQFF
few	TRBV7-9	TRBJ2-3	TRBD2	TGTGCCTACAGACGGACTAGCGGCACAGATACGCAGTATTTT	CAYRRTSGTDTQYF
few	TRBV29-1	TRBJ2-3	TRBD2	TGCAGCGGGGTCGGGACTAGCGGTAGCACAGATACGCAGTATTTT	CSGVGTSGSTDTQYF
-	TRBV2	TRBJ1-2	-	TGTGCCAGCAGTGTACAGGATGGCTACACCTTC	CASSVQDGYTF
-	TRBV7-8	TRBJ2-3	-	TGTGCCAGCAGCGTAGGGTACAGCACAGATACGCAGTATTTT	CASSVGYSTDTQYF
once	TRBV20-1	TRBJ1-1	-	TGCAGTGCTAGGGAAGGACGGGTAAACACTGAAGCTTTCTTT	CSAREGRVNTEAFF
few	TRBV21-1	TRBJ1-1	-	TGTGCCAGCAGCCCCGGACTTCACACTGAAGCTTTCTTT	CASSPGLHTEAFF
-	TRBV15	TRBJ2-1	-	TGTGCCACCAGCGGGACGTCTCTGTGGGGCAATGAGCAGTTCTTC	CATSGTSLWGNEQFF
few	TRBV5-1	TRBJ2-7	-	TGCGCCAGCAGCCAAGACTCGCTCTACGAGCAGTACTTC	CASSQDSLYEQYF
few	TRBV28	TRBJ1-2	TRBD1	TGTGCCAGCAGTACAGGGGGTGCTAACTATGGCTACACCTTC	CASSTGGANYGYTF
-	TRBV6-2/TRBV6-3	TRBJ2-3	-	TGTGCCAGCAGTTACTGGGTTGCCACAGATACGCAGTATTTT	CASSYWVATDTQYF
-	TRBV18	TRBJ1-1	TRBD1	TGTGCCAGCTCACCACCCCGGGACAGGAACACTGAAGCTTTCTTT	CASSPPRDRNTEAFF
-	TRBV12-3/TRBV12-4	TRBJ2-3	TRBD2	TGTGCCAGCGTACCGGGGGGGAGCACAGATACGCAGTATTTT	CASVPGGSTDTQYF
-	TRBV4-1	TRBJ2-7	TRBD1	TGCGCCAGCAGCCAAGAGTCAGGGGGCGGACTTACCTACGAGCAGTACTTC	CASSQESGGGLTYEQYF
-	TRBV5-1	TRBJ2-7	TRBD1	TGCGCCAGCAGCTCAAGACAGGGGGACGAGCAGTACTTC	CASSSRQGDEQYF
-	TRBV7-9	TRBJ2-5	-	TGTGCCAGCAGCTTAGGGCGGAGAAGCCCAGAGACCCAGTACTTC	CASSLGRRSPETQYF
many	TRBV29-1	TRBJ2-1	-	TGCAGCGGTGGGGGGGCCGGAGATGAGCAGTTCTTC	CSGGGAGDEQFF
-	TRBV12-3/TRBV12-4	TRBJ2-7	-	TGTGCCAGCAGTTTGACTGGCGGCAATGCTTACGAGCAGTACTTC	CASSLTGGNAYEQYF
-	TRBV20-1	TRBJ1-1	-	TGCAGTGCTAGAGGTTGGGTTGCAGAAGCTTTCTTT	CSARGWVAEAFF
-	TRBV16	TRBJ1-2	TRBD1	TGTGCCAGCAGCCAATTCGGACAGGGAGGCTCTGGCTACACCTTC	CASSQFGQGGSGYTF
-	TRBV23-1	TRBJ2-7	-	TGCGCCAGCAGTCAATCCAGGGACGGCTACGAGCAGTACTTC	CASSQSRDGYEQYF
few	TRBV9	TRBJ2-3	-	TGTGCCAGCAGCGTAGTAGGGACAGTCTCACTAGCCGCAGATACGCAGTATTTT	CASSVVGTVSLAADTQYF
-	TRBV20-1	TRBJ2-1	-	TGCAGTGCGGGGCGCACGTCCTACAATGAGCAGTTCTTC	CSAGRTSYNEQFF
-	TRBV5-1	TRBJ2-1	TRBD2	TGCGCCAGCAGCTTGGAGGTGGTGGGGGGGTTGAATGAGCAGTTCTTC	CASSLEVVGGLNEQFF
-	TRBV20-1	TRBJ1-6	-	TGCAGTGCTAGAGAGGCAGGGTCCTATAATTCACCCCTCCACTTT	CSAREAGSYNSPLHF
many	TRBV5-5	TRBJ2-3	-	TGTGCCAGCAGTTCCGGACAGTTCACAGATACGCAGTATTTT	CASSSGQFTDTQYF
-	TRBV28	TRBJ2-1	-	TGTGCCAGCAGTTACCCACATGAGCAGTTCTTC	CASSYPHEQFF
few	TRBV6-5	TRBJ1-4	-	TGTGCCAGCAGTTATAGGACACAGGGAGCCACTAATGAAAAACTGTTTTTT	CASSYRTQGATNEKLFF
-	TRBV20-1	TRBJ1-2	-	TGCAGTGCTAGTCGGCAGATAGATGGCTACACCTTC	CSASRQIDGYTF
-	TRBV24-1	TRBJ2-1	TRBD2	TGTGCCACCAGTGGGACGGGAGGGCCAAATGAGCAGTTCTTC	CATSGTGGPNEQFF
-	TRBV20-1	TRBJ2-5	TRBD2	TGCTGTCCAATCGGAGTGGGACAGCGGGGGGGACAAGAGACCCAGTACTTC	CCPIGVGQRGGQETQYF
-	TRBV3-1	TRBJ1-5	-	TGTGCCAGCAGCCAAGACAGTAACTTGGCTCAGCCCCAGCATTTT	CASSQDSNLAQPQHF
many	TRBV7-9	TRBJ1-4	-	TGTGCCAGCAGCTCCCCCGGAGGGTTTGAAAAACTGTTTTTT	CASSSPGGFEKLFF
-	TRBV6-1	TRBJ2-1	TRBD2	TGTGCCAGCAACCCCGGGGGGAATGGCAATCATGAGCAGTTCTTC	CASNPGGNGNHEQFF
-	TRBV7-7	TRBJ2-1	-	TGTGCCAGCAGTTTCAGGGGAGGTGAGCAGTTCTTC	CASSFRGGEQFF
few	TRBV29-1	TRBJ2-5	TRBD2	TGCAGCGTTGAAGTCGGGACTATAGTCCAGTACTTC	CSVEVGTIVQYF
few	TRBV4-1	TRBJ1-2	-	TGCGCCAGCAGCCAAGAAGGGCCCGGGACCCCGAGTTGGTATGGCTACACCTTC	CASSQEGPGTPSWYGYTF
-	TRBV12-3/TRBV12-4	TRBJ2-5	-	TGTGCCAGCAGCCTTTTACCCCACTCCGAGACCCAGTACTTC	CASSLLPHSETQYF
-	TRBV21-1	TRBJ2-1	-	TGTGCCAGCAGCAACCGACTAGCGGGAGGGGTCGATGAGCAGTTCTTC	CASSNRLAGGVDEQFF
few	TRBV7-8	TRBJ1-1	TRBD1	TGTGCCAGCAGCTTAGTACTCGGGACAGTGAACACTGAAGCTTTCTTT	CASSLVLGTVNTEAFF
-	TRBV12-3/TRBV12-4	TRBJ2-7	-	TGTGCCAGCAGTTTTCTCCAGGGCATCCACGAGCAGTACTTC	CASSFLQGIHEQYF
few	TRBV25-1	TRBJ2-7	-	TGTGCCAGCAGTGAGAATGCCATTTTTTACTACGAGCAGTACTTC	CASSENAIFYYEQYF
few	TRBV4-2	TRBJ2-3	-	TGTGCCAGCAGCCAAGTCAGGACCACAGATACGCAGTATTTT	CASSQVRTTDTQYF
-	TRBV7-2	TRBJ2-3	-	TGTGCCAGCAGCTCCCCTTGGGCCGCTAGCGAGTGGGATACGCAGTATTTT	CASSSPWAASEWDTQYF
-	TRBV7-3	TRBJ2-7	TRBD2	TGTGCCAGCAGCCCTAGCGGGACCCTTGGGGAGCAGTACTTC	CASSPSGTLGEQYF
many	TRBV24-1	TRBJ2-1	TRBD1	TGTGCCACCGGGACAGCCAAAAGCTATGAGCAGTTCTTC	CATGTAKSYEQFF
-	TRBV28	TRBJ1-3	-	TGTGCCAGCAGTTCGGGACCGAACTCTGGAAACACCATATATTTT	CASSSGPNSGNTIYF
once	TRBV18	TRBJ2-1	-	TGTGCCAGCTCAACTAAACAGGGCGTCATCGATGAGCAGTTCTTC	CASSTKQGVIDEQFF
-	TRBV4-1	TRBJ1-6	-	TGCGCCAGCAGCCCGCGTGGATACATGGGGAGTTCACCCCTCCACTTT	CASSPRGYMGSSPLHF
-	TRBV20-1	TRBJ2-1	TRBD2	TGCAGTGCTAGAGATACGGGACTAGCGGGGGCAAGCTCCTACAATGAGCAGTTCTTC	CSARDTGLAGASSYNEQFF
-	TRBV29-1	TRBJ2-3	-	TGCAGCGTTGAAGCCAGACTAGAGTATAATACGCAGTATTTT	CSVEARLEYNTQYF
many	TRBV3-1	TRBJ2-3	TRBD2	TGTGCCAGCAGCTATACTAGCGGGGGCACAGATACGCAGTATTTT	CASSYTSGGTDTQYF
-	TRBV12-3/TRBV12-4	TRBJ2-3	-	TGTGCCAGCACCGCCTTTACAGGGACAGATACGCAGTATTTT	CASTAFTGTDTQYF
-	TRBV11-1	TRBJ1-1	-	TGTGCCAGCAGGAGAAGGTTCAGCGGACAGTTGAACACTGAAGCTTTCTTT	CASRRRFSGQLNTEAFF
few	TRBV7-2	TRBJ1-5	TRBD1	TGTGCCAGCAGCTTATCAGGGGGTTATCAGCCCCAGCATTTT	CASSLSGGYQPQHF
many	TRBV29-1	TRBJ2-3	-	TGCAGCCAATCTGGGAGCGGTTCCACAGATACGCAGTATTTT	CSQSGSGSTDTQYF
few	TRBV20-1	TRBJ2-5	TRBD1	TGCAGTGCTAGAGGGACAGGGTGGGAAGAGACCCAGTACTTC	CSARGTGWEETQYF
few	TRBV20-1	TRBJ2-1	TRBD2	TGCAGTGCTAGTAGTTTTGGGGGAGGGGTTGATGAGCAGTTCTTC	CSASSFGGGVDEQFF